The TCR beta chain under discussion was sequenced for a study of a mutant IDH1 vaccine in newly diagnosed glioma. Turning to the study itself: Treatment recipients were approximately 62% male and around 40% female, and their mean age was around 40 years. Receipt of radiotherapy, temozolomide, or both preceded the study, and most received both.

Note on this clone: Its antigen is unidentified.

The table came from immunoSEQ multiplex PCR; TCRdb's copy has only in-frame clones and leaves some out. The sample lists fewer than 45,000 clones, roughly 78% occurring once. Study-wide results and limits: Among patients, around 95% showed immune responses induced by the vaccine.

V was pared by 3 bases and J by 1 base, with 7 bases between. The CDR3 has 14 amino acids. Germline assignment: CDR1 ENHRY and CDR2 SYGVKD. Time point indicated: baseline, week 1 (first vaccination visit). Treatment here: pre-vaccination baseline after standard-of-care therapy. The chain links TRBV10-3 to TRBJ1-3; no clear D. The sequencing used PBMCs, collected from a glioma patient treated with radiotherapy, temozolomide or both. The sequence was collected from a man aged 40-50 years with glioma. Some clones in this sample may be carry-over from other donors' samples. CDR3: CAISDPGSGNTIYF. The CDR3 DNA reads as TGTGCCATCAGTGACCCAGGATCTGGAAACACCATATATTTT.